The 6 T cell receptor beta chains given below trace back to one sample, sequenced in a study of control samples from healthy donors and cancer patients. Measured with immunoSEQ multiplex PCR; TCRdb has only the in-frame clones, and not every one. Of under 200,000 clones in the sample, 90% to 95% were seen once. The sequenced sample consisted of blood. These receptors came from a woman between 25 and 40 years old in good health.

This clone was detected once. The genes are TRBV2 and TRBJ1-5, with no clear D. V shed 5 bases and J shed 5 bases, with 13 bases lying between them. CDR3 length equals 14 residues. The germline CDR1 and CDR2 sequences are SNHLY and FYNNEI. This chain's CDR3 is CASSRGRTDQPQHF. For the CDR3, the DNA is TGTGCCAGCAGTCGCGGGAGAACCGATCAGCCCCAGCATTTT.

The J gene is TRBJ1-5, the V gene TRBV2; D unclear. V was trimmed by 3 bases and J by 0 bases, leaving 9 bases between them. Germline lookup yields CDR1 SNHLY and CDR2 FYNNEI. The length of the CDR3 is 15 residues. CDR3 DNA sequence: TGTGCCAGCAGTGATCTCAGGCATAGCAATCAGCCCCAGCATTTT. Encoded protein: CASSDLRHSNQPQHF.

With regard to this clone: The same CDR3 can be traced to other DNA sequences in this sample. The chain recombines TRBV20-1 with TRBJ1-1; D not certain. From germline, CDR1 is DFQATT and CDR2 SNEGSKA (reference sequence). The CDR3 covers 11 residues. V was shortened by 1 base and J by 0 bases, with 0 bases between the two germline ends. CDR3 sequence reads: CSARVNTEAFF. The CDR3 DNA sequence: TGCAGTGCTAGAGTGAACACTGAAGCTTTCTTT.

This clone showed up just once. The V and J genes are TRBV4-1 and TRBJ2-6; 8 bases are a match to TRBD1. Germline V CDR1 and CDR2: MGHRA, YSYEKL. The CDR3 is 15 amino acids. Germline trimming cut 4 bases from V and 1 base from J; bases unmatched to any gene: 0. The CDR3 nucleotides are TGCGCCAGCAGCCGGACAGGGTCTGGGGCCAACGTCCTGACTTTC. It translates to CASSRTGSGANVLTF.

V usage is TRBV30 and J usage is TRBJ1-5; no definite D call. Germline loops: CDR1 GTSNPN, CDR2 SVGIG (reference sequence). Trimming stripped 5 bases from V and 0 bases from J, with 8 bases between. The CDR3 is made up of 13 amino acids. The CDR3 loop reads CAWGRDSNQPQHF. The CDR3 coding sequence is TGTGCCTGGGGAAGGGATAGCAATCAGCCCCAGCATTTT.

The V gene is TRBV5-5, the J gene TRBJ2-2, with 13 bases that match TRBD2. Germline V CDR1 and CDR2: SGHKS, YYEKEE (reference sequence). Germline trimming cut 2 bases from V and 6 bases from J; bases unmatched to any gene: 1. CDR3 size: 15 residues. In DNA form, the CDR3 reads TGTGCCAGCAGCTTTACTAGCGGGGGGGCCGGGGAGCTGTTTTTT. Translation gives CASSFTSGGAGELFF.